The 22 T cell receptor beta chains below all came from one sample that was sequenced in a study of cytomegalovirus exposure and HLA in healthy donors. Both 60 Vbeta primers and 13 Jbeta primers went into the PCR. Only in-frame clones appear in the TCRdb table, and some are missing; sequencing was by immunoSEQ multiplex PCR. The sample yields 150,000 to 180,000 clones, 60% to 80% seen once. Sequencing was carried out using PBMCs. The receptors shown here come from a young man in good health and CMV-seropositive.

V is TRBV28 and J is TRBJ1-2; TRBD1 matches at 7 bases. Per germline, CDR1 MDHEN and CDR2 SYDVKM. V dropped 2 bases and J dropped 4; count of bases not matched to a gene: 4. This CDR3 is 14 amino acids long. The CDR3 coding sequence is TGTGCCAGCAGTTTAGCCGGGACAGTCTATGGCTACACCTTC. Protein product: CASSLAGTVYGYTF.

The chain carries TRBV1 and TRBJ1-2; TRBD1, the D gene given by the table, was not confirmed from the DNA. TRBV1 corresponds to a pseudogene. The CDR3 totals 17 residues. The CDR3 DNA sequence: TGCACCAGCAGCCGCCGGGCCACGATGACAGAGGACTATGGCTACACCTTC. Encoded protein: CTSSRRATMTEDYGYTF.

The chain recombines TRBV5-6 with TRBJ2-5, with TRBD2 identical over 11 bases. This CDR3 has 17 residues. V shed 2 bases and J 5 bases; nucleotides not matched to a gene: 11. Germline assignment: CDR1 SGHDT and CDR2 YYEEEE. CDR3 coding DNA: TGTGCCAGCAGCTTACTAGCGGGAGTAAGTAGCACGGAGACCCAGTACTTC. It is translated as CASSLLAGVSSTETQYF.

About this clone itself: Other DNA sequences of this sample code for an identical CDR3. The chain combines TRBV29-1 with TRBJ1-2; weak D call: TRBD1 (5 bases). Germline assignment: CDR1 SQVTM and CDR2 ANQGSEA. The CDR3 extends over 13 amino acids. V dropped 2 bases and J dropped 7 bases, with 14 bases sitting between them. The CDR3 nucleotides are TGCAGCGTTGAATGGCAGCAGGGAGGTGGCTACACCTTC. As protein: CSVEWQQGGGYTF. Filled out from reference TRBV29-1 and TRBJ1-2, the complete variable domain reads SAVISQKPSRDICQRGTSLTIQCQVDSQVTMMFWYRQQPGQSLTLIATANQGSEATYESGFVIDKFPISRPNLTFSTLTVSNMSPEDSSIYLCSVEWQQGGGYTFGSGTRLTVV.

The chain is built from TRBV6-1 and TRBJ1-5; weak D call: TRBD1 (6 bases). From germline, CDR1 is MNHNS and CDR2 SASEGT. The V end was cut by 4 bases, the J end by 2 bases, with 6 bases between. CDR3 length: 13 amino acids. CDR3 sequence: CASSAGGNQPQHF. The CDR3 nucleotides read TGTGCCAGCAGTGCAGGGGGCAATCAGCCCCAGCATTTT.

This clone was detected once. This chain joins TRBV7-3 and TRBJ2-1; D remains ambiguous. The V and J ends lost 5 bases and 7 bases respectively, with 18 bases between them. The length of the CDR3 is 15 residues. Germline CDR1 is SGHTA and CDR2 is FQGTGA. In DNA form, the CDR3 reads TGTGCCAGCAGCCCGTCTTTGAATCTGAGGAATGAGCAGTTCTTC. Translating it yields CASSPSLNLRNEQFF.

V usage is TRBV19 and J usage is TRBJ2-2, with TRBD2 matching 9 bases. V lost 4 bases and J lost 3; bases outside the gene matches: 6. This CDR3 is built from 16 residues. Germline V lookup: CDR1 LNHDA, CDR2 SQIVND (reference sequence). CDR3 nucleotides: TGTGCCAGTAGTAGGGCGGGAGGGGCTTACACCGGGGAGCTGTTTTTT. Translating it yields CASSRAGGAYTGELFF.

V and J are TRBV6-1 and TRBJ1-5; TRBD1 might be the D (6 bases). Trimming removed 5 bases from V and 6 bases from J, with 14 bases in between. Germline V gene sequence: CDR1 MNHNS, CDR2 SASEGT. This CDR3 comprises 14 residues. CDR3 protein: CASSSRGGGQPQHF. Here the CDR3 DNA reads TGTGCCAGCAGTTCCAGGGGCGGTGGTCAGCCCCAGCATTTT.

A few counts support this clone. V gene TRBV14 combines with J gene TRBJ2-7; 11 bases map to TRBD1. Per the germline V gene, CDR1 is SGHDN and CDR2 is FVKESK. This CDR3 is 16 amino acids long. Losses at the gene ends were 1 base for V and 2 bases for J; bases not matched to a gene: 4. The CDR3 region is CASSQVGTGGTYEQYF. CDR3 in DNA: TGTGCCAGCAGCCAAGTTGGGACAGGGGGTACCTACGAGCAGTACTTC.

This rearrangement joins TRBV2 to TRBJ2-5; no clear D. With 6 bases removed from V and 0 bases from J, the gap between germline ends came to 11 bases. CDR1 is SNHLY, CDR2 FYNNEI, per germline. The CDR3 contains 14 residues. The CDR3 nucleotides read TGTGCCAGCAGGGCGGAATCTTACCAAGAGACCCAGTACTTC. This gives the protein CASRAESYQETQYF.

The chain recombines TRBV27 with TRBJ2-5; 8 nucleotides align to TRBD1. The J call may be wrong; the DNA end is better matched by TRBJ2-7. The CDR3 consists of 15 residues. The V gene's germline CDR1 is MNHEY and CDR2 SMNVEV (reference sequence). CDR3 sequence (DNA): TGTGCCAGCAGGGACGGACAGGGCAGATTGGACGAGCAGTACTTC. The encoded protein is CASRDGQGRLDEQYF.

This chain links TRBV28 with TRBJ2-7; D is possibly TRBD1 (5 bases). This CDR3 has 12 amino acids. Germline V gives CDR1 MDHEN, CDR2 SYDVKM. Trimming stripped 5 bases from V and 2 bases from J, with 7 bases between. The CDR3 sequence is CASSQGAYEQYF. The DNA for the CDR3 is TGTGCCAGCAGTCAAGGGGCCTACGAGCAGTACTTC.

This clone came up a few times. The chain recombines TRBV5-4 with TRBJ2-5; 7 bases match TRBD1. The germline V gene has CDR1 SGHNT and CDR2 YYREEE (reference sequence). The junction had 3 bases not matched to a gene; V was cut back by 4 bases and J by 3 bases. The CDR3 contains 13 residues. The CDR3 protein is CASSPGTEETQYF. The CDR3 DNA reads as TGTGCCAGCAGCCCCGGGACAGAAGAGACCCAGTACTTC.

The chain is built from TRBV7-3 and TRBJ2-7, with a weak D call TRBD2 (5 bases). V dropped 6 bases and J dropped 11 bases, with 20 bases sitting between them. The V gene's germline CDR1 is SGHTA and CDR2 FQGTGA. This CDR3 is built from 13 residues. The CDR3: CASSQGGRGAKYF. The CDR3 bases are TGTGCCAGCAGTCAAGGAGGACGGGGAGCAAAGTACTTC.

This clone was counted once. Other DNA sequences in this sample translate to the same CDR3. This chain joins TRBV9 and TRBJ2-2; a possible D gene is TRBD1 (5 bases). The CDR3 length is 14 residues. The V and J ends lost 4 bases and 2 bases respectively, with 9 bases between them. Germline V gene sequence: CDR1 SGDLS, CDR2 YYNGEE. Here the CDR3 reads CASSPTGNTGELFF. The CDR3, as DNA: TGTGCCAGCAGCCCCACAGGAAACACCGGGGAGCTGTTTTTT.

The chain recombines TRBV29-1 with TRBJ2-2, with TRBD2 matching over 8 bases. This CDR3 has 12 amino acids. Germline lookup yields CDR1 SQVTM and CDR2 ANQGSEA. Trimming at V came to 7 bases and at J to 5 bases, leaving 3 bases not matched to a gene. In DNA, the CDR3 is TGCAGCGCGGGACTAGTAACCGGGGAGCTGTTTTTT. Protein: CSAGLVTGELFF.

CDR3 residues: CASSELRGNTEAFF. The CDR3 nucleotides are TGTGCCAGCAGTGAATTAAGGGGAAACACTGAAGCTTTCTTT. V is TRBV6-1 and J is TRBJ1-1; a weak D match, TRBD1 (5 bases). Per the germline V gene, CDR1 is MNHNS and CDR2 is SASEGT. Trimming cost V 2 bases and J 2 bases, with 9 bases left between them. CDR3 length: 14 residues.

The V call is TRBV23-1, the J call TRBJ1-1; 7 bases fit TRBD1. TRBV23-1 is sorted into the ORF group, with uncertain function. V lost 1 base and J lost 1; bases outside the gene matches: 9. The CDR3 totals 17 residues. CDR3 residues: CASSQYDDRVTNTEAFF. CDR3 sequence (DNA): TGCGCCAGCAGTCAATACGACGACAGGGTCACGAACACTGAAGCTTTCTTT.

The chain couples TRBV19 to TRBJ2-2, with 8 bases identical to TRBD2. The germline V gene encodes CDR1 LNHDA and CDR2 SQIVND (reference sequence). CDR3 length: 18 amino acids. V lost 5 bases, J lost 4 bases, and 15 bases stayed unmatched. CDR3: CASSPGLVVWISTGELFF. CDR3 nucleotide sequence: TGTGCCAGTAGTCCGGGACTAGTTGTTTGGATTTCCACCGGGGAGCTGTTTTTT.

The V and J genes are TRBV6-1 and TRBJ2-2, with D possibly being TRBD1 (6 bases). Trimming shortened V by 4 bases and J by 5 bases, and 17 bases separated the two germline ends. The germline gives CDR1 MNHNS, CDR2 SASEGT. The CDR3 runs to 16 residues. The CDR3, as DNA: TGTGCCAGCAGTGGTGGGCGGGCAGGGGCGACCGGGGAGCTGTTTTTT. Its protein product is CASSGGRAGATGELFF.

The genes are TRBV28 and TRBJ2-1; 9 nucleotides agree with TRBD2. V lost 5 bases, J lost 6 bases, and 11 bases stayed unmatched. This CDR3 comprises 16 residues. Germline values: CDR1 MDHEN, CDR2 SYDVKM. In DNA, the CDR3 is TGTGCCAGCAGTCCCCCGCTAGCGGGATCCCTCAATGAGCAGTTCTTC. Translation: CASSPPLAGSLNEQFF. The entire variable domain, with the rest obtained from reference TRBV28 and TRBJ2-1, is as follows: DVKVTQSSRYLVKRTGEKVFLECVQDMDHENMFWYRQDPGLGLRLIYFSYDVKMKEKGDIPEGYSVSREKKERFSLILESASTNQTSMYLCASSPPLAGSLNEQFFGPGTRLTVL.

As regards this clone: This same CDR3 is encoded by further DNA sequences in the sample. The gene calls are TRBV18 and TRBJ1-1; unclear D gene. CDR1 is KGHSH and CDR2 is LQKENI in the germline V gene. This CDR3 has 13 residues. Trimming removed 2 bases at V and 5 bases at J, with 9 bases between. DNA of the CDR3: TGTGCCAGCTCACCAGGCCCGGGAACTGAAGCTTTCTTT. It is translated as CASSPGPGTEAFF.